The TCR beta chain under discussion was sequenced for a study of blood T cells in healthy people across ages. The CDR3 contains 16 residues. The ends were cut back, 2 bases at V and 5 bases at J, with 16 bases in the middle. CDR1 MNHNY and CDR2 SVGAGI come from the germline V gene (reference sequence). The sample holds a few counts of this clonotype. Together with a sample-barcoded 5' primer, a J-beta primer mix was included in a second PCR lasting about 6 to 11 cycles. MiXCR was run by TCRdb on the 5' RACE reads, yielding one entry per CDR3 protein. The sample has around 1,800,000 distinct CDR3 sequences; about 39% are singletons.

The TCR comes from a human donor in good health. Sequencing was carried out using blood. The genes are TRBV6-6 and TRBJ1-5, with D possibly being TRBD1 (6 bases). The CDR3 DNA is TGTGCCAGCAGTTACCGGGAGGGGGGAAAGGATCAGCCCCAGCATTTT. It codes for CASSYREGGKDQPQHF.